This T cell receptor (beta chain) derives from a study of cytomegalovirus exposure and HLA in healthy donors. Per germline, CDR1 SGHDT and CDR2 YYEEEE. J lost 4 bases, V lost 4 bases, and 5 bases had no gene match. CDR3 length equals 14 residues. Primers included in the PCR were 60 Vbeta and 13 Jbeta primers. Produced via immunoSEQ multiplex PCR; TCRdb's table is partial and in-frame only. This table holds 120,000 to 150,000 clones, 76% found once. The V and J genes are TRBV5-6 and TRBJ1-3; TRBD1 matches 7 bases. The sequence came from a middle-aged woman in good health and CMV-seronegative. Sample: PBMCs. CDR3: CASSTGTAGNTIYF. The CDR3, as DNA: TGTGCCAGCAGCACCGGGACAGCCGGAAACACCATATATTTT.